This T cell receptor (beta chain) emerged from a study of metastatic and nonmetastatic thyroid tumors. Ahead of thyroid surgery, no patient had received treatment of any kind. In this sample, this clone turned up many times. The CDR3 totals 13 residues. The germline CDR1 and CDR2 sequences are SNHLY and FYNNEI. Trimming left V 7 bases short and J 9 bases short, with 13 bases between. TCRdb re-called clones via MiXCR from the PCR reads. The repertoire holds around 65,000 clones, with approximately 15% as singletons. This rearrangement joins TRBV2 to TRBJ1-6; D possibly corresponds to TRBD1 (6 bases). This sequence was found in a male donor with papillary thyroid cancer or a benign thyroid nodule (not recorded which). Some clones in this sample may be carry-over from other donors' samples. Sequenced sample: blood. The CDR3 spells CASKPQGTSPLHF. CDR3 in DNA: TGTGCCAGCAAACCACAGGGAACTTCACCCCTCCACTTT.